Listed below are T cell receptor beta chains from one sample, sequenced in a study of T cell responses to AZD1222 COVID-19 vaccine. TCRdb's copy holds only in-frame clones and misses some; the assay was immunoSEQ multiplex PCR. The sample has about 63,000 clones, 65% to 90% seen once; the top ten hold roughly a fifth. Specimen: peripheral blood, collected on day 0 of AZD1222 vaccination. The source of these receptors is an adult in good health. CDR3s include the opening cysteine and the closing phenylalanine or tryptophan. The D gene is left open where the match is weak. Rows give clone size only sometimes, using once, few, many, or a class for an expanded clone.

DNA,CDR3,size,V,D,J
TGTGCCAGCAGCTTAGTAGCGGGGGGTAGATCGCGGCGAAAGGACATTCAGTACTTC,CASSLVAGGRSRRKDIQYF,-,TRBV7-9,TRBD2,TRBJ2-4
TGTGCCAGCAGCTTAAGTGGAAACACCATATATTTT,CASSLSGNTIYF,-,TRBV7-2,-,TRBJ1-3
TGTGCCAGCAGCCCGGGACAGAGATACTACTATGGCTACACCTTC,CASSPGQRYYYGYTF,-,TRBV5-6,TRBD1,TRBJ1-2
TGTGCCAGCAGTTCAACTAATGAAAAACTGTTTTTT,CASSSTNEKLFF,-,TRBV28,-,TRBJ1-4
TGCGCCAGCAGCCAGGACTCTGCGGCCTACGAGCAGTACTTC,CASSQDSAAYEQYF,-,TRBV4-1,-,TRBJ2-7
TGTGCCAGCAGCACCCGGGTAGCGGGGAGCACAGATACGCAGTATTTT,CASSTRVAGSTDTQYF,-,TRBV3-1/TRBV3-2,TRBD2,TRBJ2-3
TGTGCCATCGGGGCGGGTAGCAATCAGCCCCAGCATTTT,CAIGAGSNQPQHF,-,TRBV10-3,-,TRBJ1-5
TGTGCCAGCAGACAAAGAGGCCAGGGTACAGATACGCAGTATTTT,CASRQRGQGTDTQYF,-,TRBV6-5,-,TRBJ2-3
TGTGCCAGCAGTTTTCGGGGGGAGACCCAGTACTTC,CASSFRGETQYF,-,TRBV27,-,TRBJ2-5
TGTGCCAGCAGTGAAACCGGAAGGCGGGAGCTGTTTTTT,CASSETGRRELFF,-,TRBV6-1,-,TRBJ2-2
TGTGCCAGTACCCCGAGGATGGGACAGGGTCTGGTACATGAGCAGTTCTTC,CASTPRMGQGLVHEQFF,once,TRBV19,TRBD1,TRBJ2-1
TGTGCCAGCAGCTTGGGGGAGATTAGCACAGATACGCAGTATTTT,CASSLGEISTDTQYF,-,TRBV5-4,-,TRBJ2-3
TGTGCCAGCAGTGATGGGGCAGCCACGAATCAGCCCCAGCATTTT,CASSDGAATNQPQHF,-,TRBV2,-,TRBJ1-5
TGTGCCAGCAGCTTGGCCAGGGCGTCCTACGAGCAGTACTTC,CASSLARASYEQYF,once,TRBV5-8,-,TRBJ2-7
TGTGCCAGCAGCTTGGGCGGGGGGCCGACCTATAACATTCAGTACTTC,CASSLGGGPTYNIQYF,-,TRBV5-4,TRBD2,TRBJ2-4
TGTGCCAGCCGAACCGGAGCGAATAATCAGCCCCAGCATTTT,CASRTGANNQPQHF,-,TRBV2,-,TRBJ1-5
TGTGCCACCAGCAGGGACACCTCCTACGAGCAGTACTTC,CATSRDTSYEQYF,-,TRBV15,-,TRBJ2-7
TGTGCCAGCAGGGGGCTTAGATACTCACCCCTCCACTTT,CASRGLRYSPLHF,-,TRBV27,-,TRBJ1-6
TGTGCCAGTAGTACGGGACAGGGCACGGGGCAGTTCTTC,CASSTGQGTGQFF,-,TRBV19,TRBD1,TRBJ2-1
TGTGCCAGCAGCTTAGTGGCCTACCAAGGTGCCTACGAGCAGTACTTC,CASSLVAYQGAYEQYF,-,TRBV7-2,-,TRBJ2-7
TGTGCCAGCTCACCACCGAAAGGCCAGGGGCGCACCGGGGAGCTGTTTTTT,CASSPPKGQGRTGELFF,-,TRBV18,-,TRBJ2-2
TGTGCCAGCCGCGTTATTACAGGGAAGGGTAGCACTGAAGCTTTCTTT,CASRVITGKGSTEAFF,-,TRBV7-9,-,TRBJ1-1
TGTGCCAGCAGCGCGTGGCGGGGAGCTGAAGCTTTCTTT,CASSAWRGAEAFF,-,TRBV11-3,-,TRBJ1-1
TGCGCCAGCAGCTTGGAACAGGGTTATGAGCAGTTCTTC,CASSLEQGYEQFF,-,TRBV5-1,-,TRBJ2-1
TGTGCCAGCAGTTTATCGAGGACAGGGGGCCTATCCCGCAATAATTCACCCCTCCACTTT,CASSLSRTGGLSRNNSPLHF,-,TRBV27,TRBD1,TRBJ1-6
TGCGCCAGCAGCGTCGAGGGGGGATTAGCTTTCTTT,CASSVEGGLAFF,-,TRBV5-1,-,TRBJ1-1
TGTGCCAGCAGAAGGACCGATCTTAACTATGGCTACACCTTC,CASRRTDLNYGYTF,-,TRBV6-5,-,TRBJ1-2
TGCGCCAGCAGCCTAGGTTCGGGAACTGAAGCTTTCTTT,CASSLGSGTEAFF,-,TRBV5-1,-,TRBJ1-1
TGTGCCAGCAGCGTAGAGGCTAGAAGGGATGAGCAGTTCTTC,CASSVEARRDEQFF,-,TRBV9,-,TRBJ2-1
TGTGCCATCAGTGAGTCTCTGGGGCAGGGGAGTGCTTCCCAGCATTTT,CAISESLGQGSASQHF,-,TRBV10-3,-,TRBJ1-5
TGTGCCAGCAGCTTCGGAGGGCGGAAACTGTTTTTT,CASSFGGRKLFF,-,TRBV11-2,-,TRBJ1-4
TGTGCCAGCGCTGCAGGGGGGCGATTATCCATCTATGGCTACACCTTC,CASAAGGRLSIYGYTF,-,TRBV21-1,-,TRBJ1-2
TGTGCCAGCAGTTTAAGGGCCAGGAATCAGCCCCAGCATTTT,CASSLRARNQPQHF,-,TRBV6-9,-,TRBJ1-5
TGCGCCAGCAGCTATTTCGGCCTAACAAGCGGGACGAACACTGAAGCTTTCTTT,CASSYFGLTSGTNTEAFF,-,TRBV5-1,-,TRBJ1-1
TGTGCCAGCAGTATACCGGGACAGGGGTTACAGCCCCAGCATTTT,CASSIPGQGLQPQHF,-,TRBV6-5,TRBD1,TRBJ1-5
TGTGCCAGCAGCCAAGATCCGGGACCTATTAGCCGGGGCTACACCTTC,CASSQDPGPISRGYTF,-,TRBV3-1/TRBV3-2,-,TRBJ1-2
TGCGCCAGCAGCTTGGCAGAGGTTGGTCAGCCCCAGCATTTT,CASSLAEVGQPQHF,-,TRBV5-1,-,TRBJ1-5
TGTGCCAGCAGTGGCCGGACAGATGCTGAAGCTTTCTTT,CASSGRTDAEAFF,few,TRBV2,-,TRBJ1-1
TGCGCCAGCAGCCAAGGTGGGGTCTTTTATGGCTACACCTTC,CASSQGGVFYGYTF,once,TRBV4-1,-,TRBJ1-2
TGCGCCAGCAGCTTGGAAGGGGTCGGAATCACAGATACGCAGTATTTT,CASSLEGVGITDTQYF,-,TRBV5-1,-,TRBJ2-3
TGTGCCAGCAGCTTGGACAGGATCTACGAGCAGTACTTC,CASSLDRIYEQYF,-,TRBV5-4,-,TRBJ2-7
TGTGCCAGCTCACCACGACCGGAGGCCGGGGAGCTGTTTTTT,CASSPRPEAGELFF,-,TRBV18,-,TRBJ2-2
TGCGCCAGCAGCTTGGGGCGGGGTACTACGGATGAGCAGTTCTTC,CASSLGRGTTDEQFF,-,TRBV5-1,-,TRBJ2-1
TGTGCCAGCAGCGTAGGGGCGGGGCCGCGCCAAGAGACCCAGTACTTC,CASSVGAGPRQETQYF,-,TRBV9,-,TRBJ2-5
TGTGCCAGTAGTACAGGACAGGGCGGCTCTGGAAACACCATATATTTT,CASSTGQGGSGNTIYF,-,TRBV19,TRBD1,TRBJ1-3
TGTGCCAGCAGCTTAGAGAAGGGGTCCTACAATGAGCAGTTCTTC,CASSLEKGSYNEQFF,-,TRBV11-2,-,TRBJ2-1
TGTGCCACCAGCAGAGATCGTAGGAACTACACCTTC,CATSRDRRNYTF,-,TRBV15,-,TRBJ1-2
TGTGCCTGGAGTGTACCCGACCTGAACACTGAAGCTTTCTTT,CAWSVPDLNTEAFF,-,TRBV30,-,TRBJ1-1
TGTGCCAGCAGCCCTCGAGGGGGTAGCGGGGCCTCTGGGGAGACCCAGTACTTC,CASSPRGGSGASGETQYF,-,TRBV11-3,TRBD2,TRBJ2-5
TGTGCCAGCAGTTCGGACACCTTGGGAAGTCAGCCCCAGCATTTT,CASSSDTLGSQPQHF,-,TRBV6-5,-,TRBJ1-5
TGTGCCAGTAGTATCTCCCCGACCGGACCGGTGGGCTACACCTTC,CASSISPTGPVGYTF,-,TRBV19,-,TRBJ1-2
TGTGCCAGCAGTTGGCTAGTAGAGACCCAGTACTTC,CASSWLVETQYF,-,TRBV6-5,-,TRBJ2-5
TGCGCCAGCATCAAAGGGGACTCCCTTCGGGATGAGCAGTTCTTC,CASIKGDSLRDEQFF,-,TRBV5-1,-,TRBJ2-1
TGTGCCAGCAGTCAATCCGGGACGTTCGAATCACCCCTCCACTTT,CASSQSGTFESPLHF,-,TRBV2,-,TRBJ1-6